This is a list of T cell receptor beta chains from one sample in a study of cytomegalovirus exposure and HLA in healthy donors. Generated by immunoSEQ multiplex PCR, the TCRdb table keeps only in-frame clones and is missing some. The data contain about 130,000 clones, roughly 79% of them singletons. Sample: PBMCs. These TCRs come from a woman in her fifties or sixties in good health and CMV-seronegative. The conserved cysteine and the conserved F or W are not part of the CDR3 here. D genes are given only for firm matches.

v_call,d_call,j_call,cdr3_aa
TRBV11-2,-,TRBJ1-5,ASSLGANSNQPQH
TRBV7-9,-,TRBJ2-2,ASSLEQGTTGELF
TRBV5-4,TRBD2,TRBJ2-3,ASSLSSGRAGADTQY
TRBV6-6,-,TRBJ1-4,ASSYAGEEKLF
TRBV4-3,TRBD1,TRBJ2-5,ASSRMGQIQETQY
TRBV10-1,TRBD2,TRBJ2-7,ASRPGPSGSGVTYEQY
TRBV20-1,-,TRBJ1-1,SARYLERAF
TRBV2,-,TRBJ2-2,ASSEGRGVGELF
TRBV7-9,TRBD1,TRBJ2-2,ASSLRRDRRPTGELF
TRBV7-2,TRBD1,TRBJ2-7,ASSRDRGSSYEQY
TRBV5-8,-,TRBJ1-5,ASNLPLGRGRQPQH
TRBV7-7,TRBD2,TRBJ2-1,ASSPTRGLAGVGEQF
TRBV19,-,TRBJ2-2,ASSTGGAPGELF
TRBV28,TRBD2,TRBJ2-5,ASSPLAGLYQETQY
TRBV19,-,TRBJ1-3,ASSPVGAAKRGSDTIY
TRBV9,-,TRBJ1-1,ASSLGGSEAF
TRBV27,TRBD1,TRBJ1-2,ASAGGWTATNYGYT
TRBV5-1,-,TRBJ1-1,ASSLAGGLNTEAF
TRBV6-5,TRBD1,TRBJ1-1,ASSPDRVRTEAF
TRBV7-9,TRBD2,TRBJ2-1,ASSLGSTSDSPTNEQF
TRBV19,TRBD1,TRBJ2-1,ASSIPRGQGSDEQF
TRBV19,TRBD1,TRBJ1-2,ASSLRDRTGNGYT
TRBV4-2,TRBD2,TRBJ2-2,ASNILAGGPNTGELF
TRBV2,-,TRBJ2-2,ASGRQDLIDTGELF
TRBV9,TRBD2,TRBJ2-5,ASSTYGGGQETQY
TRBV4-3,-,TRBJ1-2,ASSQAGGRFYT
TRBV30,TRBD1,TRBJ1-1,AWRGQGTTEAF
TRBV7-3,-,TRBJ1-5,ASSLGAGRDQPQH
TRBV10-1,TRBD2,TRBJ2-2,ASSELGGRSEGTGELF
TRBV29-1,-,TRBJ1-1,SVVIANKNTEAF
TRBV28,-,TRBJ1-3,ASMEGSGNTIY
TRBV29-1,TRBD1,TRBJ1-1,SVGPTGQSNPEAF
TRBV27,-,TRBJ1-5,ASSLGHLSNQPQH
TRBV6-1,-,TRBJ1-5,ASRTAPDQPQN
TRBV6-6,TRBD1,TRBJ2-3,ASSWDRGRVTQY
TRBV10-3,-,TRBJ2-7,AISSGTDLYEQY
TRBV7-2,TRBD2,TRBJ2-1,ASSHLAGGDFSYNEQF
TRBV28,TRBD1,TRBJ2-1,ASSSSGTGLHNEQF
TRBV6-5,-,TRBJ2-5,APPEVRLQETQY
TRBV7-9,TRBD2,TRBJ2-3,ASSLQGSGGDTQY
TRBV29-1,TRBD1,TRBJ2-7,SVLNRGDEQY
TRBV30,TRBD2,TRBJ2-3,AWSAGSGGLGDTQY
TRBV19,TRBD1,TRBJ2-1,ASSQSPIGTGLNEQF
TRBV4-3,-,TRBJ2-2,ASSQVTGTIAGELF
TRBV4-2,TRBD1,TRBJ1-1,ASSRAQGNMNTEAF